This TCR beta chain was captured by sequencing in a study of CD8+ T cells in alopecia areata. Overall study context: For treated patients, severity scores reflected the percentage of scalp area affected.

The treatment denotes: oral pan-JAK inhibitor, 5-10 mg twice daily. This CDR3 contains 15 residues. Germline CDR1 SQVTM, CDR2 ANQGSEA. J was trimmed by 0 bases and V by 7 bases; bases with no gene match: 8. cDNA prepared by RNA extraction and subsequent reverse transcription served as the template for sequencing. Method: immunoSEQ multiplex PCR; TCRdb's copy keeps in-frame clones and lacks some. The table lists 150,000 to 200,000 clones, about three fifths of them singletons. The sequence was collected from a human donor with alopecia areata. The starting material was CD4+ T cells sorted from blood, obtained between weeks 49 and 50, from a patient treated with tofacitinib. V and J are TRBV29-1 and TRBJ1-4, with 7 bases lining up with TRBD1. The CDR3 is CSAATGTTTNEKLFF. CDR3 nucleotides: TGCAGCGCCGCGACAGGGACCACAACTAATGAAAAACTGTTTTTT. Based on the CDR3 plus reference TRBV29-1 and TRBJ1-4, the full variable domain is SAVISQKPSRDICQRGTSLTIQCQVDSQVTMMFWYRQQPGQSLTLIATANQGSEATYESGFVIDKFPISRPNLTFSTLTVSNMSPEDSSIYLCSAATGTTTNEKLFFGSGTQLSVL.